This TCR beta chain was identified in a study of shared clonotypes between healthy human individuals. Germline-derived CDR1 and CDR2 are DFQATT and SNEGSKA (reference sequence). The CDR3 has 11 residues. Trimming took 0 bases from V and 8 from J, leaving 7 bases between them. The assay was immunoSEQ multiplex PCR, and TCRdb's table has in-frame clones only and misses some. Among 850,000 to 1,200,000 clones listed, approximately 76% were seen once. The sequence was obtained from a young man in good health. The rearrangement uses TRBV20-1 and TRBJ1-2; D not certain. Sequencing input: memory CD4+ T cells sorted from blood. Indicated subset: CD45RA-negative fraction. This chain's CDR3 is CSAREVDGYTF. The DNA for the CDR3 is TGCAGTGCTAGAGAGGTCGACGGCTACACCTTC.